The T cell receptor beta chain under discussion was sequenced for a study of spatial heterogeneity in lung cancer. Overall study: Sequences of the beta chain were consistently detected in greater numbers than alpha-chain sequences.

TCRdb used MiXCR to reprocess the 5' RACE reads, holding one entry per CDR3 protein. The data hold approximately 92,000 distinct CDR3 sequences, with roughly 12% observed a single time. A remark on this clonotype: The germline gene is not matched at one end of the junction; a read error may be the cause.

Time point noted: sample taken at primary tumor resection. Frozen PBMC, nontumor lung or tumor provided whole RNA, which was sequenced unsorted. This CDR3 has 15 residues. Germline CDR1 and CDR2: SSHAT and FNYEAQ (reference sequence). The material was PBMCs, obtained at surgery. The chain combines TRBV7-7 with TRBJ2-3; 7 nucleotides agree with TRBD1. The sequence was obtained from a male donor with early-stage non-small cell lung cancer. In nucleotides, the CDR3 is TGTGCTAGCAGCCCTCTAGGGACAGGCACAGATACGCAGTATTTT. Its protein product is CASSPLGTGTDTQYF.